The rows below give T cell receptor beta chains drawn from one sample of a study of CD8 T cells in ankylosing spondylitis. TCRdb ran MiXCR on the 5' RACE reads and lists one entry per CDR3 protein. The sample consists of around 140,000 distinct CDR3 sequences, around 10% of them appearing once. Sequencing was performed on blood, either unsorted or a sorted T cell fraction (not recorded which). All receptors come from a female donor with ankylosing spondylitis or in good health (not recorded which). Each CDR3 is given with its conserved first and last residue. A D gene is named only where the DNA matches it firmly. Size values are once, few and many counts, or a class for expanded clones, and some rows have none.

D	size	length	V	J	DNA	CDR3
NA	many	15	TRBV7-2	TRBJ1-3	TGTGCCAGCGCTTTTTTATGGGGATCCGGAAACACCATATATTTT	CASAFLWGSGNTIYF
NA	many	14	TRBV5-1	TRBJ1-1	TGCGCCAGCAGCTTTGGGACGGCCGGTTCGGTAGCTTTCTTT	CASSFGTAGSVAFF
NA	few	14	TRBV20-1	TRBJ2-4	TGCAGTGCTAGAGAACGGGGACGTTCTCAAACTCAGTACTTC	CSARERGRSQTQYF
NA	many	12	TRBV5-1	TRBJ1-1	TGCGCCAGCATATCAGGAAACACTGAAGCTTTCTTT	CASISGNTEAFF
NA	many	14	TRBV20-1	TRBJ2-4	TGCAGTGCTAGAGTAGACAGGGGAGGGGACATTCAGTACTTC	CSARVDRGGDIQYF
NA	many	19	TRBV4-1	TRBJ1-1	TGCGCCAGCAGCCAAGAATTCAAGGGCTTGGGCGTCGGAAGCACTGAAGCTTTCTTT	CASSQEFKGLGVGSTEAFF
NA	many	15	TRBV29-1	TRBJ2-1	TGCAGCGTTGAGCTTCGTTCGAGCTCCTACAATGAGCAGTTCTTC	CSVELRSSSYNEQFF
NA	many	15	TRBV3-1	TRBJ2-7	TGTGCCAGCAGTCGAGCCGGGGGGCGCGACGACGAGCAGTACTTC	CASSRAGGRDDEQYF
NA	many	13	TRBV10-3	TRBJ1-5	TGTGCCAGCGCATCTGAAGGCAATCAGCCCCAGCATTTT	CASASEGNQPQHF
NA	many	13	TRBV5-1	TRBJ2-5	TGCGCCAGCTTAGGGGTATTCCAAGAGACCCAGTACTTC	CASLGVFQETQYF
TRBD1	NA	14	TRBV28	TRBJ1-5	TGTGCCAGCACACTCGGGACAGGGAATCAGCCCCAGCATTTT	CASTLGTGNQPQHF
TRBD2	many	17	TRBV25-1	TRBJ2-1	TGTGCCAGCAGGTCCACACCGGGACTAGCGGACTACAATGAGCAGTTCTTC	CASRSTPGLADYNEQFF
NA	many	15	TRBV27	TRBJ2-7	TGTGCCAGCAGTACCCCCGGCCAAGGCAAGTACGAGCAGTACTTC	CASSTPGQGKYEQYF
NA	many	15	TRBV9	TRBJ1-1	TGTGCCAGCAGCGTAGGAAGAGGGCGAAACACTGAAGCTTTCTTT	CASSVGRGRNTEAFF
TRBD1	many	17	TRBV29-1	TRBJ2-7	TGCAGCGTTTGTGGGGGACAGGTCTCCGTGGGACCCTACGAGCAGTACTTC	CSVCGGQVSVGPYEQYF
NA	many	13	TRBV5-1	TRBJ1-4	TGCGCCAGCAGCTCCGACGGTTATGAAAAACTGTTTTTT	CASSSDGYEKLFF
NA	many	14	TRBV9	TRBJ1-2	TGTGCCAGCAGCGTAGAATTCGGGGCCTATGGCTACACCTTC	CASSVEFGAYGYTF
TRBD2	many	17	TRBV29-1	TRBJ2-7	TGCAGCGTTGAAGGCAGATCTTGGGGACTAGCGGACTACGAGCAGTACTTC	CSVEGRSWGLADYEQYF
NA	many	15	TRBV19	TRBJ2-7	TGTGCCAGTAGTATCGGAGGGTTGGTCACCTACGAGCAGTACTTC	CASSIGGLVTYEQYF
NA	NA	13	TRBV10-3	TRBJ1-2	TGTGCCATCACCGGTCGTCTGAGCTATGGCTACACCTTC	CAITGRLSYGYTF
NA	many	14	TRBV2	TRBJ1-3	TGTGCCAGCAGTGTGAACAGGGCTGGAAACACCATATATTTT	CASSVNRAGNTIYF
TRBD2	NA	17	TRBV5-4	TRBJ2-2	TGTGCCAGCAGCCGCGCGACTAGCGGGAGATTGATCGGGGAGCTGTTTTTT	CASSRATSGRLIGELFF
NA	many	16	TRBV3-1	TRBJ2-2	TGTGCCAGCAGCCAAGATTTGGTCACCCCGACCGGGGAGCTGTTTTTT	CASSQDLVTPTGELFF
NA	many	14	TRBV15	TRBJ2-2	TGTGCCACCAGCAGAGATCGGTCTCCCGGGGAGCTGTTTTTT	CATSRDRSPGELFF
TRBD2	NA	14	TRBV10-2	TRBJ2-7	TGCGCCAGCAGTGACCTAGCGGGGACCTACGAGCAGTACTTC	CASSDLAGTYEQYF